This is a list of T cell receptor beta chains from one sample in a study of T-cell memory formation after mild COVID-19. Each CDR3 protein gets one entry after TCRdb re-called the 5' RACE reads with MiXCR. The sample lists around 200,000 distinct CDR3 sequences, 10% to 13% occurring once. Sequenced: PBMCs or a T cell subset sorted from them (not recorded which). The receptors were gathered from a man between 18 and 29 years old who had mild COVID-19 (a few samples of this study predate the infection). Cell type and time point are not known. Both conserved end residues are part of each CDR3. The D gene is left open where the match is weak. Clone size is stated in some rows and not others, as once, few, many or a class when expanded.

size,length,J,D,V,CDR3,DNA
few,17,TRBJ2-2,TRBD2,TRBV5-1,CASSLAAGGPNTGELFF,TGCGCCAGCAGCTTGGCGGCGGGGGGGCCGAACACCGGGGAGCTGTTTTTT
-,16,TRBJ1-2,TRBD1,TRBV5-1,CASSPGGGSTNYGYTF,TGCGCCAGCAGCCCAGGGGGAGGCAGTACTAACTATGGCTACACCTTC
few,18,TRBJ1-3,-,TRBV18,CASSYRTPSYRAGNTIYF,TGTGCCAGCTCTTATCGAACACCGTCCTACAGGGCCGGAAACACCATATATTTT
few,14,TRBJ1-3,-,TRBV18,CASSPTGDGNTIYF,TGTGCCAGCTCACCGACTGGGGATGGAAACACCATATATTTT
few,15,TRBJ1-5,TRBD1,TRBV4-3,CASSQETGGNQPQHF,TGCGCCAGCAGCCAAGAGACAGGGGGCAATCAGCCCCAGCATTTT
-,13,TRBJ2-7,-,TRBV12-3/TRBV12-4,CASSLIGGYEQYF,TGTGCCAGCAGTTTAATAGGGGGCTACGAGCAGTACTTC
few,16,TRBJ1-2,-,TRBV4-1,CASSRRGGVANYGYTF,TGCGCCAGCAGCCGCAGAGGGGGTGTTGCTAACTATGGCTACACCTTC
-,14,TRBJ2-7,-,TRBV5-1,CASSLESGSSEQYF,TGCGCCAGCAGCTTGGAGTCGGGTTCTAGCGAGCAGTACTTC
few,14,TRBJ2-3,TRBD2,TRBV29-1,CSVEPGLVGGTQYF,TGCAGCGTTGAACCGGGACTAGTGGGAGGTACGCAGTATTTT
-,15,TRBJ1-2,-,TRBV4-3,CASSQATVRGYGYTF,TGCGCCAGCAGCCAAGCAACGGTGCGAGGCTATGGCTACACCTTC
-,14,TRBJ1-3,-,TRBV12-3/TRBV12-4,CASRSRNSGNTIYF,TGTGCCAGCAGGAGTCGAAACTCTGGAAACACCATATATTTT
few,14,TRBJ2-5,-,TRBV4-1,CASSQQEGWETQYF,TGCGCCAGCAGCCAACAAGAAGGATGGGAGACCCAGTACTTC
-,13,TRBJ1-6,-,TRBV3-1,CASSQAIVSPLHF,TGTGCCAGCAGCCAAGCCATCGTCTCACCCCTCCACTTT
many,13,TRBJ1-4,TRBD1,TRBV20-1,CSAPGTGGEKLFF,TGCAGTGCCCCCGGGACAGGGGGTGAAAAACTGTTTTTT
few,15,TRBJ1-5,-,TRBV9,CASSVGHGVNQPQHF,TGTGCCAGCAGCGTAGGGCACGGGGTTAATCAGCCCCAGCATTTT
once,19,TRBJ2-6,-,TRBV12-3/TRBV12-4,CASSFGSTSGYSGANVLTF,TGTGCCAGCAGTTTTGGCTCGACAAGCGGCTACTCTGGGGCCAACGTCCTGACTTTC
few,14,TRBJ2-5,TRBD2,TRBV20-1,CSARSRTSRETQYF,TGCAGTGCTAGGTCCCGGACTAGTCGAGAGACCCAGTACTTC
-,16,TRBJ1-6,TRBD1,TRBV20-1,CSARIIRQGQGSPLHF,TGCAGTGCTAGAATAATCCGACAGGGTCAGGGCTCACCCCTCCACTTT
-,14,TRBJ1-2,TRBD1,TRBV7-9,CASSFLQGAVGYTF,TGTGCCAGCAGCTTCTTACAGGGGGCCGTTGGCTACACCTTC
-,14,TRBJ1-3,-,TRBV7-2,CASSLARFGNTIYF,TGTGCCAGCAGCTTAGCGAGGTTCGGAAACACCATATATTTT
-,15,TRBJ2-3,TRBD2,TRBV12-3/TRBV12-4,CASSARLASTDTQYF,TGTGCCAGCAGTGCTAGACTAGCAAGCACAGATACGCAGTATTTT
few,20,TRBJ2-6,TRBD1,TRBV6-5,CASSYGLFPGTGAGANVLTF,TGTGCCAGCAGTTACGGGCTTTTTCCCGGGACAGGGGCCGGGGCCAACGTCCTGACTTTC
-,14,TRBJ1-5,-,TRBV5-6,CASSFPGTGQPQHF,TGTGCCAGCAGCTTCCCAGGTACGGGTCAGCCCCAGCATTTT
few,13,TRBJ2-1,TRBD1,TRBV19,CASSMGDQGALVF,TGTGCCAGTAGTATGGGGGACCAGGGGGCCCTCGTCTTC
-,12,TRBJ2-1,-,TRBV20-1,CSARWQGGEQFF,TGCAGTGCTAGATGGCAGGGTGGAGAGCAGTTCTTC
few,15,TRBJ1-5,-,TRBV20-1,CSARTPMGGNQPQHF,TGCAGTGCTAGGACCCCTATGGGAGGCAATCAGCCCCAGCATTTT
few,15,TRBJ1-2,-,TRBV6-5,CASRYSGRRVGGYTF,TGTGCCAGCAGATACTCCGGGAGGAGGGTTGGTGGCTACACCTTC
-,14,TRBJ1-5,TRBD1,TRBV5-1,CASTPGQGGQPQHF,TGCGCCAGCACCCCGGGACAGGGAGGTCAGCCCCAGCATTTT
-,14,TRBJ1-5,-,TRBV5-1,CASSSGDSNQPQHF,TGCGCCAGCAGCTCCGGAGACAGCAATCAGCCCCAGCATTTT
few,13,TRBJ1-2,-,TRBV6-5,CASSRGTGYGYTF,TGTGCCAGCAGTCGGGGAACAGGCTATGGCTACACCTTC
few,17,TRBJ2-7,-,TRBV12-3/TRBV12-4,CASSLEGKGSRSYEQYF,TGTGCCAGCAGTTTAGAAGGCAAGGGCAGCCGCTCCTACGAGCAGTACTTC
few,9,TRBJ1-5,-,TRBV27,CASPRTQHF,TGTGCCAGCCCAAGAACCCAGCATTTT
many,15,TRBJ1-2,-,TRBV5-1,CASSLARVPAYGYTF,TGCGCCAGCAGCTTGGCCCGAGTTCCCGCTTATGGCTACACCTTC
many,16,TRBJ2-2,-,TRBV7-2,CASSPDPGTNTGELFF,TGTGCCAGCAGCCCAGACCCGGGGACGAACACCGGGGAGCTGTTTTTT
few,14,TRBJ1-1,-,TRBV5-6,CASSWGTLNTEAFF,TGTGCCAGCAGCTGGGGGACCCTGAACACTGAAGCTTTCTTT
few,14,TRBJ2-5,TRBD2,TRBV6-4,CASSERGAVETQYF,TGTGCCAGCAGTGAGCGGGGGGCAGTTGAGACCCAGTACTTC
-,14,TRBJ1-4,-,TRBV7-6,CASSLGTVNEKLFF,TGTGCCAGCAGCTTGGGGACGGTTAATGAAAAACTGTTTTTT
few,16,TRBJ1-2,-,TRBV5-1,CASSLPEGGINYGYTF,TGCGCCAGCAGCTTGCCGGAGGGGGGAATTAACTATGGCTACACCTTC
-,13,TRBJ1-2,-,TRBV6-1,CASIRTEGYGYTF,TGTGCCAGCATTCGGACAGAGGGCTATGGCTACACCTTC
few,15,TRBJ2-5,-,TRBV7-2,CASSLLGQPRETQYF,TGTGCCAGCAGCTTACTAGGACAGCCCAGGGAGACCCAGTACTTC